This TCR beta chain was sequenced during a study of T cell responses to AZD1222 COVID-19 vaccine. Study conclusions and caveats: All repertoire sampling was performed exclusively after the peak T cell response. Clonal diversity may have been underestimated, and the donors were mostly white British, with more females than males. Dominant CD4 TCR responses targeted spike regions 160-218 and 743-854.

Points on this clone: Its antigen is currently unknown.

Produced via immunoSEQ multiplex PCR; TCRdb's table is partial and in-frame only. The sample yields around 180,000 clones, around 87% seen once. The sequence was obtained from an adult in good health. The source material was peripheral blood, sampled on day 0 of MenACWY control vaccination.

The CDR3 is CASSQDAGESSYEQYF. CDR3 sequence (DNA): TGTGCCAGCAGCCAAGATGCCGGCGAGAGCTCCTACGAGCAGTACTTC. The genes are TRBV4-2 and TRBJ2-7, with D unclear. CDR1 LGHNA and CDR2 YNFKEQ come from the germline V gene. Trimming removed 0 bases at V and 0 bases at J, with 12 bases between. There are 16 residues in the CDR3.